This TCR beta chain comes out of a study of identical twins. This CDR3 contains 14 residues. Trimming removed 5 bases from V and 6 bases from J; junction bases left unmatched: 5. TCRdb used MiXCR to reprocess the 5' RACE reads, holding one entry per CDR3 protein. The repertoire holds about 690,000 distinct CDR3 sequences, with approximately 21% as singletons. Study-wide results and caveats: Invariant populations such as MAIT and iNKT cells could partly muddle zero-insertion analyses.

Comment on this clonotype: What it recognizes is unknown.

The sample was also reused in another study, on T cells expressing NK-cell markers. In that study: Sequencing of TCR beta repertoires drew on sorted CD3+CD56+NKG2C+, CD3+CD56+NKG2C- and CD3+CD56-NKG2C+ T cells. A few of the donors also had these clonotypes leading their CD3+CD56-NKG2C+ fraction.

V is TRBV12-3 or TRBV12-4 and J is TRBJ1-5, with 9 bases fitting TRBD1. The receptor's source is a woman between 18 and 30 years old in good health. The sequenced sample consisted of PBMCs. The DNA of the CDR3 is TGTGCCAGCAGTCAGACAGGGGGTACTCAGCCCCAGCATTTT. Its translation is CASSQTGGTQPQHF.